This T cell receptor (beta chain) was identified in a study of T cell responses to AZD1222 COVID-19 vaccine. Profiled with immunoSEQ multiplex PCR; TCRdb holds only in-frame clones, not every one. The data contain about 270,000 clones, around 92% of them singletons. The germline gives CDR1 SGHDT, CDR2 YYEEEE. The CDR3 consists of 15 residues. V was shortened by 4 bases and J by 9 bases, with 17 bases between the two germline ends. Notes on the study in general: Vaccination with two AZD1222 doses was followed by a rise in Spike-specific TCR breadth and depth. Baseline testing showed seropositivity in only a handful of AZD1222 recipients.

Concerning this clone: Its antigen is unknown.

This specimen consisted of peripheral blood, obtained 28 days after the second AZD1222 dose. V gene TRBV5-6 combines with J gene TRBJ1-6; D ambiguous. This receptor was identified in an adult who received the AZD1222 COVID-19 vaccine. CDR3 amino acids: CASSRVAVRSSPLHF. CDR3 sequence (DNA): TGTGCCAGCAGCCGTGTCGCCGTCCGGAGTTCACCCCTCCACTTT.